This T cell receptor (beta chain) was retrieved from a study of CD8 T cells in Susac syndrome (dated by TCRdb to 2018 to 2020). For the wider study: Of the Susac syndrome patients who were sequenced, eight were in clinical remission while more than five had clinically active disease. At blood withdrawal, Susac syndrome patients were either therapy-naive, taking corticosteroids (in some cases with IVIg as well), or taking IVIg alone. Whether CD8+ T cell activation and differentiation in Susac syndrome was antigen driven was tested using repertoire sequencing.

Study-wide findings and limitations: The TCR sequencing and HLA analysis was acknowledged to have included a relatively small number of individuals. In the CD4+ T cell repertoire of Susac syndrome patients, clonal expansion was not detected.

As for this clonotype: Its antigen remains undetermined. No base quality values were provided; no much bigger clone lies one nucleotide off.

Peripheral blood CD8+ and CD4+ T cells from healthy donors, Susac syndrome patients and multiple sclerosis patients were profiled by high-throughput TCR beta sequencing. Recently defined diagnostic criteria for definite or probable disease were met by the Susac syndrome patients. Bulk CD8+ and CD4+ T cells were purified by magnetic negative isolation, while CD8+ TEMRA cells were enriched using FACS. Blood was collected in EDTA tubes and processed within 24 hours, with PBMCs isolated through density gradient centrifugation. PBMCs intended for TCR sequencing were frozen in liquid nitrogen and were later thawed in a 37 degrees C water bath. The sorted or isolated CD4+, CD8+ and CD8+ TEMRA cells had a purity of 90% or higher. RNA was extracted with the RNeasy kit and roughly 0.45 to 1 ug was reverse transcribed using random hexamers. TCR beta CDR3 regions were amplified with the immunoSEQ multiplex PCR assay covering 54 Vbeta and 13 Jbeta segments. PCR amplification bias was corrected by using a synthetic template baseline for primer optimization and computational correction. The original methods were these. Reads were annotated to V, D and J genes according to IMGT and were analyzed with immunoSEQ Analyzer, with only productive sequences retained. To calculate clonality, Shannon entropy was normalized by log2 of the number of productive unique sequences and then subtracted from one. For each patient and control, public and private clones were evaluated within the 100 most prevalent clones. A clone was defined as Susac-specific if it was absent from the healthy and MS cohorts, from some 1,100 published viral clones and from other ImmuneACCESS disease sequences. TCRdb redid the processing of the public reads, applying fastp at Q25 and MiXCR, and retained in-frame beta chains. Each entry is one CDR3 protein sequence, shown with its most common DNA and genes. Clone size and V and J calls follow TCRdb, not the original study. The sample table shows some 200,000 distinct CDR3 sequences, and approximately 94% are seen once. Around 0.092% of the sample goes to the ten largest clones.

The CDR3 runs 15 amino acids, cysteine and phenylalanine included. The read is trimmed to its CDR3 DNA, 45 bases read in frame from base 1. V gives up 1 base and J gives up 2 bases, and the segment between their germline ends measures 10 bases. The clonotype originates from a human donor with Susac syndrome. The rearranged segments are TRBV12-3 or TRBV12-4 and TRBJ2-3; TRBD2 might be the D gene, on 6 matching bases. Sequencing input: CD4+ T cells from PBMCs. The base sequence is TGTGCCAGCAGTTTAGTGGGACTCAACACAGATACGCAGTATTTT. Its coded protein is CASSLVGLNTDTQYF.